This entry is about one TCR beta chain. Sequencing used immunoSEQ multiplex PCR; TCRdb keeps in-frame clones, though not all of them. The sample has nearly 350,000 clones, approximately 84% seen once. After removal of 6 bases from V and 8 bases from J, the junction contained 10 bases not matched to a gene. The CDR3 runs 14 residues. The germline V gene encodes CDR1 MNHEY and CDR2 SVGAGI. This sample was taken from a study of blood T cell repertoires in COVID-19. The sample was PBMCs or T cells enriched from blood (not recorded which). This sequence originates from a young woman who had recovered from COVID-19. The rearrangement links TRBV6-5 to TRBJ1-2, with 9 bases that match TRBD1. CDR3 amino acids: CASSPMGQGYGYTF. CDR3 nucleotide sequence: TGTGCCAGCAGCCCCATGGGACAGGGTTACGGCTACACCTTC.